The 13 T cell receptor beta chains below all came from one sample that was sequenced in a study of T cell responses to AZD1222 COVID-19 vaccine. The data were produced by immunoSEQ multiplex PCR, yet TCRdb's version contains in-frame clones alone and is incomplete. Of some 130,000 clones listed, 88% are singletons. Specimen: peripheral blood, collected 28 days after the second AZD1222 dose. The receptors derive from an adult who received the AZD1222 COVID-19 vaccine.

J is TRBJ1-1 and V is TRBV20-1; the D is unclear. With 2 bases removed from V and 12 bases from J, the gap between germline ends came to 13 bases. From germline, CDR1 is DFQATT and CDR2 SNEGSKA (reference sequence). This CDR3 has 11 residues. This chain's CDR3 is CSARQVPNSFF. The CDR3, as DNA: TGCAGTGCTAGACAGGTCCCAAACTCTTTCTTT.

CDR3 bases: TGCGCCAGCAGCCAGGGACACTTCGAGGGTGAGCAGTACTTC. As protein: CASSQGHFEGEQYF. V gene TRBV5-1 combines with J gene TRBJ2-7, with D possibly being TRBD1 (6 bases). Per germline, CDR1 SGHRS and CDR2 YFSETQ. The CDR3 totals 14 residues. Trimming left V 4 bases short and J 7 bases short, with 18 bases between.

The chain joins TRBV5-5 to TRBJ2-7, with 8 bases matching TRBD1. The CDR3 totals 14 residues. The germline V gene encodes CDR1 SGHKS and CDR2 YYEKEE (reference sequence). The V and J ends lost 4 bases and 5 bases, in that order; junction bases with no gene match: 8. Here the CDR3 DNA reads TGTGCCAGCAGCCTAACGGGACAGGCCAACGAGCAGTACTTC. It codes for CASSLTGQANEQYF.

This rearrangement joins TRBV7-8 to TRBJ2-1, with D tentatively TRBD2 (6 bases). This CDR3 spans 15 amino acids. The V gene lost 1 base and the J gene lost 9 bases, with 16 bases spanning the gap. The V gene's germline CDR1 is SGHVS and CDR2 FQNEAQ. CDR3: CASSLDPGETREQFF. Written as DNA, the CDR3 is TGTGCCAGCAGCTTAGATCCGGGGGAAACACGTGAGCAGTTCTTC. Using reference TRBV7-8 and TRBJ2-1 for the parts outside the CDR3, the full variable domain is GAGVSQSPRYKVAKRGQDVALRCDPISGHVSLFWYQQALGQGPEFLTYFQNEAQLDKSGLPSDRFFAERPEGSVSTLKIQRTQQEDSAVYLCASSLDPGETREQFFGPGTRLTVL.

Concerning this clone itself: Compared with germline, one end of the junction differs, possibly owing to a read error. The chain joins TRBV15 to TRBJ1-3; 10 bases fit TRBD1. CDR3 length: 18 amino acids. From germline, CDR1 is LNHNV and CDR2 YYDKDF (reference sequence). This CDR3 reads CATSRNFDRGRRGSTIYF. The CDR3 nucleotides are TGTGCCACCAGCAGAAATTTCGACAGGGGGCGCCGAGGAAGCACCATATATTTT.

This clone was seen once. The V call is TRBV28, the J call TRBJ2-3, with a tentative D call TRBD1 (5 bases). Trimming stripped 6 bases from V and 5 bases from J, with 24 bases between. CDR3 length equals 17 residues. Germline V gives CDR1 MDHEN, CDR2 SYDVKM. The CDR3 sequence: CASSPAGLEAQGDTQYF. The CDR3, as DNA: TGTGCCAGCAGCCCCGCCGGGCTCGAGGCCCAGGGAGATACGCAGTATTTT. The entire variable domain, with the rest obtained from reference TRBV28 and TRBJ2-3, is as follows: DVKVTQSSRYLVKRTGEKVFLECVQDMDHENMFWYRQDPGLGLRLIYFSYDVKMKEKGDIPEGYSVSREKKERFSLILESASTNQTSMYLCASSPAGLEAQGDTQYFGPGTRLTVL.

The V and J genes are TRBV19 and TRBJ2-2; a possible D gene is TRBD2 (5 bases). The CDR3 covers 17 residues. CDR1 and CDR2 from the germline V gene are LNHDA and SQIVND (reference sequence). The V end lost 4 bases, the J end lost 6 bases, and 21 bases lay between the germline ends. CDR3 loop: CASSKGRTGGWSGELFF. The CDR3 region has the DNA TGTGCCAGTAGTAAGGGCCGGACCGGCGGGTGGTCCGGGGAGCTGTTTTTT.

The J gene is TRBJ2-7, the V gene TRBV11-2; D remains unclear. V was clipped by 0 bases and J by 3 bases, with 9 bases between them. From germline, CDR1 is SGHAT and CDR2 FQNNGV. The CDR3 has 14 residues. The DNA of the CDR3 is TGTGCCAGCAGCTTAGAGGGCCCCAGCTACGAGCAGTACTTC. Translated, it gives CASSLEGPSYEQYF.

This chain connects TRBV28 to TRBJ2-7; 9 nucleotides line up with TRBD2. Trimming removed 7 bases from V and 5 bases from J; junction bases left unmatched: 9. The CDR3 sequence is 14 residues long. Looked up from germline, CDR1 is MDHEN and CDR2 is SYDVKM. CDR3: CASNFAGGTHEQYF. DNA of the CDR3: TGTGCCAGCAATTTCGCGGGAGGGACCCACGAGCAGTACTTC.

J is TRBJ1-6 and V is TRBV28; D possibly corresponds to TRBD1 (5 bases). The CDR3 loop spans 16 amino acids. Germline assignment: CDR1 MDHEN and CDR2 SYDVKM. Trimming shortened V by 6 bases and J by 0 bases, and 12 bases separated the two germline ends. CDR3 nucleotides: TGTGCCAGCAGATTACAGGAGAGCTCCTATAATTCACCCCTCCACTTT. Its protein is CASRLQESSYNSPLHF.

The gene calls are TRBV9 and TRBJ2-3, with D possibly being TRBD2 (6 bases). CDR1 is SGDLS, CDR2 YYNGEE, per germline. V lost 2 bases and J 7 bases, leaving 11 bases between the germline ends. CDR3 length equals 13 residues. The CDR3 is CASSVEGGNTQYF. In nucleotides, the CDR3 is TGTGCCAGCAGCGTGGAGGGTGGGAATACGCAGTATTTT.

This clone was seen once. The genes are TRBV5-6 and TRBJ1-3; 7 bases agree with TRBD1. This CDR3 region has 14 residues. Trimming at V came to 4 bases and at J to 4 bases, leaving 5 bases not matched to a gene. Germline V gives CDR1 SGHDT, CDR2 YYEEEE. The CDR3 protein is CASSPRGRGNTIYF. CDR3 sequence (DNA): TGTGCCAGCAGCCCGAGGGGGCGAGGAAACACCATATATTTT.

This clone appeared a single time. The chain links TRBV5-4 to TRBJ2-7, with TRBD2 matching over 9 bases. Per germline, CDR1 SGHNT and CDR2 YYREEE (reference sequence). After removal of 5 bases from V and 5 bases from J, the junction contained 11 bases not matched to a gene. The length of the CDR3 is 15 residues. The CDR3 DNA reads TGTGCCAGCAGATCCGCCGGGACTAGCAGCCACGAGCAGTACTTC. It is translated as CASRSAGTSSHEQYF.